This T cell receptor (beta chain) was observed in a study of cytomegalovirus exposure and HLA in healthy donors. The primer mix had 60 Vbeta and 13 Jbeta primers. Original processing methods: An analysis performed later counted 73 million or so unique TCR beta chains (roughly 11 million of them shared). Produced via immunoSEQ multiplex PCR; TCRdb's table is partial and in-frame only. The V and J calls and the clone size are those of that table, but D and trimming were determined from the DNA. The sample includes roughly 150,000 clones, roughly 85% of them seen just once. Deletions cut 0 bases from V and 0 bases from J, with 17 bases between. CDR1 is SGHTA and CDR2 is FQGNSA in the germline V gene. CDR3 length: 19 residues.

What was sequenced was PBMCs. The rearrangement joins TRBV7-2 to TRBJ2-2; possible D gene TRBD1, 7 bases. This TCR was sampled from a man between 35 and 55 years old in good health and CMV-seropositive. The CDR3: CASSLARGRGSANTGELFF. DNA of the CDR3: TGTGCCAGCAGCTTAGCGCGGGGCAGGGGGAGTGCGAACACCGGGGAGCTGTTTTTT.